Reported below is one T cell receptor (beta chain). What it recognizes is unknown. Libraries were prepared by immunoSEQ multiplex PCR; TCRdb keeps only in-frame clonotypes and omits some of them. This table holds approximately 140,000 clones, 85% to 95% found once. This specimen belongs to a study of T cell responses to AZD1222 COVID-19 vaccine. About the research overall: Whether given at about 4 or about 12 weeks, second doses were pooled. Overall study results and limits: Researchers report vaccine-associated CD4 TCRs spanning spike, with dominance at 160-218 and 743-854.

The receptor's source is an adult in good health. The specimen comprised peripheral blood, sampled on day 0 of AZD1222 vaccination.

CDR3 sequence reads: CASSLGGTGLANTGELFF. Here the CDR3 DNA reads TGTGCCAGCAGCTTAGGTGGGACAGGGCTAGCGAACACCGGGGAGCTGTTTTTT. V and J are TRBV7-9 and TRBJ2-2; 9 bases match TRBD1. CDR3 length: 18 residues. Germline CDR1 reads SEHNR; CDR2 reads FQNEAQ (reference sequence). J lost 0 bases, V lost 1 base, and 6 bases had no gene match.